This TCR beta chain is from a study of blood T cell repertoires in COVID-19. Study context: Spain, Italy and the United States supplied samples that represented acute and convalescent COVID-19.

TCRdb's copy holds only in-frame clones and misses some; the assay was immunoSEQ multiplex PCR. The sample lists roughly 200,000 clones, roughly 90% occurring once. The CDR3 sequence is 14 residues long. Germline CDR1 reads LGHDT; CDR2 reads YNNKEL (reference sequence). Trimming cost V 1 base and J 6 bases, with 13 bases left between them. This chain joins TRBV3-1 (or the pseudogene TRBV3-2) and TRBJ2-7; unclear D gene. This TCR came from a man in his fifties or sixties with acute or convalescent COVID-19. The specimen was peripheral blood. The CDR3 DNA reads TGTGCCAGCAGCCAAGGTGAGTCTCGCTTCGAGCAGTACTTC. Translating gives CASSQGESRFEQYF.